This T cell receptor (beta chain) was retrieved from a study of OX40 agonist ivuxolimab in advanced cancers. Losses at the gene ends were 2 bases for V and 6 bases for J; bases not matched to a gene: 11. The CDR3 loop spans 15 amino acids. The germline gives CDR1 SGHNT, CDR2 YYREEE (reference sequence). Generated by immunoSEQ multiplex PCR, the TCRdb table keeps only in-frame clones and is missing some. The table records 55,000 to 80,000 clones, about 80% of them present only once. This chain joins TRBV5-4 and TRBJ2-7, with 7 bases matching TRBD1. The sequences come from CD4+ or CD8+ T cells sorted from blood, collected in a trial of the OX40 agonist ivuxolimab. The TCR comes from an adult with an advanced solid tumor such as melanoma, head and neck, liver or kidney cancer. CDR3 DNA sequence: TGTGCCAGCAGCTTAGCCGGGACAGTGGGCCGCGAGCAGTACTTC. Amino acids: CASSLAGTVGREQYF. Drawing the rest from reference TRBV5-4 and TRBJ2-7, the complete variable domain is ETGVTQSPTHLIKTRGQQVTLRCSSQSGHNTVSWYQQALGQGPQFIFQYYREEENGRGNFPPRFSGLQFPNYSSELNVNALELDDSALYLCASSLAGTVGREQYFGPGTRLTVT.